The present T cell receptor (beta chain) was sequenced within a study of blood T cell repertoires in COVID-19. Looking at the study overall: Italy, Spain and the United States were the sources of the convalescent and acute COVID-19 samples. T cells, B-cell-depleted T cells, or PBMCs provided the cDNA or gDNA that served as material.

Study processing details: Reference gene primer amplification in the assay estimated nucleated cell counts. Assay: immunoSEQ multiplex PCR; the TCRdb copy retains only in-frame clones and omits some. V, J and clone size reflect that table, while D and trimming were determined from the DNA. The sample comprises some 270,000 clones, approximately 91% of which are singletons, and under 2.5% rests with the top ten. This receptor was identified in a man aged 50 to 59 with acute or convalescent COVID-19. Sequencing was performed on peripheral blood.

The CDR3 DNA follows: TGTGCCAGCAGCTCAATCAGGGGGACCGGGGAGCTGTTTTTT. Protein sequence: CASSSIRGTGELFF. This chain uses TRBV7-3 with TRBJ2-2; 7 bases map to TRBD1. CDR1 is SGHTA and CDR2 is FQGTGA in the germline V gene. The CDR3 extends over 14 amino acids. The J segment lost 5 bases and the V segment lost 4 bases, leaving 4 bases of the junction unmatched.